This T cell receptor (beta chain) was identified in a study of CD8+CD57+ T cells in acquired aplastic anemia. Overall study context: Yields of DNA that came from sorted CD4+ and CD8+ cells averaged roughly 3.2 ug. Healthy donors gave approximately 10 million reads on average for CD4+ cells. Study-level results: Common to patients and controls were twenty-nine CD8+ CDR3 sequences. Patients and controls had CD8+ Simpson's diversity values that were not significantly distinct.

Germline CDR1 SGHNT, CDR2 YENEEA. Trimming shortened V by 6 bases and J by 0 bases, and 11 bases separated the two germline ends. This CDR3 spans 15 amino acids. Profiles of TCR beta VDJ and CDR3 were generated from a genomic DNA template. TCRdb reanalysed the reads using MiXCR and keeps one entry per CDR3 protein. The sample holds 100,000 to 150,000 distinct CDR3 sequences, roughly 40% seen once. Ten or more counts support this clonotype. Its antigen is still unknown. Sequencing was done on a sample of sorted CD4+, CD8+, or CD8+CD57+ T cells (not recorded which) from PBMCs. The J gene is TRBJ2-2, the V gene TRBV11-3; perhaps D is TRBD1 or TRBD2 (5 bases each). The source is a human donor in good health, serving as a control. CDR3 sequence: CASRAGTSNTGELFF. As DNA, the CDR3 is TGTGCCAGCAGGGCCGGGACGTCGAACACCGGGGAGCTGTTTTTT.